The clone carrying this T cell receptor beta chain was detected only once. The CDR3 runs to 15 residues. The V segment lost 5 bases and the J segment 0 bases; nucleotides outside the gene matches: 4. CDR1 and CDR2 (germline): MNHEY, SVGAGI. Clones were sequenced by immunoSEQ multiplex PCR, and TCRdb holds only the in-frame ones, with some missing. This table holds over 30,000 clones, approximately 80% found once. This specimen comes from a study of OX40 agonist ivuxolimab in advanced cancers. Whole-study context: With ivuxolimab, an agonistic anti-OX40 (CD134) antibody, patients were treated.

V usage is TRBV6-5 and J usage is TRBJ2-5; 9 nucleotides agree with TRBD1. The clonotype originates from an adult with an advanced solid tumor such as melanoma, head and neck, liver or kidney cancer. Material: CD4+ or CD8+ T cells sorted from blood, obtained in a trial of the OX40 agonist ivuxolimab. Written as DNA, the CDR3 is TGTGCCAGCAGTCAGGGGACAGGGCACCAAGAGACCCAGTACTTC. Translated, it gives CASSQGTGHQETQYF.